This TCR beta chain was captured in a study of blood T cells in healthy people across ages. The sample providers were healthy Caucasian people from Russia, aged about 6 to 90. Together with a sample-barcoded 5' primer, a J-beta primer mix was included in a second PCR lasting roughly 6 to 12 cycles. TCRdb re-derived calls from the 5' RACE reads in MiXCR, one entry per CDR3 protein. Of over 1.5 million distinct CDR3 sequences in the sample, 40% to 55% are singletons; the top ten hold 2.1%. Study-level results: The lack of PBMC sorting stopped any conclusive naive versus antigen-experienced comparison. The CMV status of each donor remained undetermined, and this could have confounded shifts in expanded clonotypes.

Concerning this clonotype: Its antigen remains unknown.

The specimen was blood. The origin of this receptor is a woman aged 40 to 55 in good health.

CDR3 sequence reads: CASRHPGTGICEQYF. The CDR3 coding sequence is TGCGCCAGCCGACATCCGGGGACAGGGATCTGCGAGCAGTACTTC. The chain has TRBV4-3 and TRBJ2-7, with 9 nucleotides matching TRBD1. V was pared by 8 bases and J by 6 bases, with 14 bases of the junction left unmatched. Germline CDR1 and CDR2: LGHNA and YSLEER. CDR3 length: 15 amino acids.